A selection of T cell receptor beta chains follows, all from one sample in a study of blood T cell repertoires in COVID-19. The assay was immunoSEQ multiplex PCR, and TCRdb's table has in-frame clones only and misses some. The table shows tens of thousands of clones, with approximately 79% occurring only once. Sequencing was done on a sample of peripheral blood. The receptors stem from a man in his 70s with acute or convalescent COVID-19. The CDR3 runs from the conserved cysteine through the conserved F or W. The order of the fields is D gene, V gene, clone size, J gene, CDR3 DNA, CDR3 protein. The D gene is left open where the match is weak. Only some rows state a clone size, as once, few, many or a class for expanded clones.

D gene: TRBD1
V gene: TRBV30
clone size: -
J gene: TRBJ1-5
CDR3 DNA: TGTGCCTGGAGTGTACGACCGGGACAGGGGCCTTATCAGCCCCAGCATTTT
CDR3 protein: CAWSVRPGQGPYQPQHF

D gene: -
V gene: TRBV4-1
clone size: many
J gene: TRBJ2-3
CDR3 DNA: TGCGCCAGCAGCCAGTCGATTAGTTGGGGCTCCGATACGCAGTATTTT
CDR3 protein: CASSQSISWGSDTQYF

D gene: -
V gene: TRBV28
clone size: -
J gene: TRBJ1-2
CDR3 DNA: TGTGCCAGCAGGACCCCAGTAGGCAGGCCTAACTATGGCTACACCTTC
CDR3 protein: CASRTPVGRPNYGYTF

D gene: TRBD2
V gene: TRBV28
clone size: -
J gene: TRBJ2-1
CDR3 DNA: TGTGCCAGCAGATCCCTAGCGGGGGCCTCCTACAATGAGCAGTTCTTC
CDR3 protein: CASRSLAGASYNEQFF

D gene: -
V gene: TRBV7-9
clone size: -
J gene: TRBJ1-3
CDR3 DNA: TGTGCCAGCAGCTTATACGGGACAAGCTCTGGAAACACCATATATTTT
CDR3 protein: CASSLYGTSSGNTIYF

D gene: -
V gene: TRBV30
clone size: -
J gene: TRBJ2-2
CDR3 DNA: TGTGCCTCCGCGACACAGAACACCGGGGAGCTGTTTTTT
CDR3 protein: CASATQNTGELFF

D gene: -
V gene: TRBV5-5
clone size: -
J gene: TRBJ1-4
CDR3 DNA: TGTGCCAGCAGCTTGGTAGTCGAGGAAAAACTGTTTTTT
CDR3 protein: CASSLVVEEKLFF

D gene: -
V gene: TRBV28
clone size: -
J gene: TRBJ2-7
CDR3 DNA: TGTGCCAGCAGTTTTGGTCGTAGCCTCCACGAGCAGTACTTC
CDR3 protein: CASSFGRSLHEQYF

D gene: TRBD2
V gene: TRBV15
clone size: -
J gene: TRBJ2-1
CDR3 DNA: TGTGCCACCAGCAGAGAAAGCAGCGGGGGGGCGTTAAATGAGCAGTTCTTC
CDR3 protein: CATSRESSGGALNEQFF

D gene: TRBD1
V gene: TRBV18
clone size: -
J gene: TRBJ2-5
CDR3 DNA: TGTGCCAGCTCACCTGGACAGGCGGAAGAGACCCAGTACTTC
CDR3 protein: CASSPGQAEETQYF

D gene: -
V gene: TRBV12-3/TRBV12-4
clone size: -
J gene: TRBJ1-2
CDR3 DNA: TGTGCCAGCAGCGACGGGGGGGGTTATGGCTACACCTTC
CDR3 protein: CASSDGGGYGYTF

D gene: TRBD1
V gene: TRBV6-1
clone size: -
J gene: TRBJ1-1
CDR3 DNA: TGTGCCAGCAGTGAAGCGGGGACAGAGAACACTGAAGCTTTCTTT
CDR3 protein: CASSEAGTENTEAFF

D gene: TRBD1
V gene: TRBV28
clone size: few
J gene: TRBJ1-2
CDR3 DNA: TGTGCCAGCAGTTTAGACAGGGGTCCCTATGGCTACACCTTC
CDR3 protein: CASSLDRGPYGYTF

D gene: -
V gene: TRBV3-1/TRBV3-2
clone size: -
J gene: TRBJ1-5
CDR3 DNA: TGTGCCAGCGCAGGGAATAGCAATCAGCCCCAGCATTTT
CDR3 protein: CASAGNSNQPQHF

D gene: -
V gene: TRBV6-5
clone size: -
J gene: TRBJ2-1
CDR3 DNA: TGTGCCAGCAGTTACAGGGGCAATGAGCAGTTCTTC
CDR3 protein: CASSYRGNEQFF

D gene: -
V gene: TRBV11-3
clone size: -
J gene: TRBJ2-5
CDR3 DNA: TGTGCCAGCAGCTTAGGTGGGGGGTCTGAGACCCAGTACTTC
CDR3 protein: CASSLGGGSETQYF

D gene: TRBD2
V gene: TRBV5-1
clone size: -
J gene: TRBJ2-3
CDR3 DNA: TGCGCCAGCAGCTCCGGGACTAGAATCCCAGATACGCAGTATTTT
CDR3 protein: CASSSGTRIPDTQYF

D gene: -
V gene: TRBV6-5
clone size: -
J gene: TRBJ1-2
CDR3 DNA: TGTGCCAGCAGACCGGGACTCAGGCAGAACTATGGCTACACCTTC
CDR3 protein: CASRPGLRQNYGYTF

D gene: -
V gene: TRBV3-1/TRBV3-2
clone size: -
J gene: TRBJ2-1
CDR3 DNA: TGTGCCAGCAGCCAATCGGACAGCAATGAGCAGTTCTTC
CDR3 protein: CASSQSDSNEQFF

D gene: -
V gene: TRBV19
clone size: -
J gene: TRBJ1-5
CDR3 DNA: TGTGCCAGTAGTATAGATTGGGGAGCAAGCAATCAGCCCCAGCATTTT
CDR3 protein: CASSIDWGASNQPQHF

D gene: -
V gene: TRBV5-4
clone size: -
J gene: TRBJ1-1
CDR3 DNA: TGTGCCAGCAGCTTGGTTGGGGGGGCCTTACCTGAAGCTTTCTTT
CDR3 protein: CASSLVGGALPEAFF

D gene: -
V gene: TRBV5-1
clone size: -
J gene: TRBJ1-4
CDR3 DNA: TGCGCCAGCAGCTTGACGCGGGGTAGGGATGAAAAACTGTTTTTT
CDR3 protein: CASSLTRGRDEKLFF

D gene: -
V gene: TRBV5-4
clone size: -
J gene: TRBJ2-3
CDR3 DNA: TGTGCCAGCCCGATCGGAGATACGCAGTATTTT
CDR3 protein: CASPIGDTQYF

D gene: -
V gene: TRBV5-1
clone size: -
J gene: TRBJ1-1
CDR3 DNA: TGCGCCAGCAGCCTAGGCTATCTCGGGACTTTTAACACTGAAGCTTTCTTT
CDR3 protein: CASSLGYLGTFNTEAFF

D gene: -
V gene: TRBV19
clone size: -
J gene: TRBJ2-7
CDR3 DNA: TGTGCCAGTAGTAAGCATCTGTACTTGGAGCAGTACTTC
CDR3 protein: CASSKHLYLEQYF

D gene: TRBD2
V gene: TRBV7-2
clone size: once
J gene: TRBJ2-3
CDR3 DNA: TGTGCCAGCAGCCAATTAGCGGGGGGTACAGATACGCAGTATTTT
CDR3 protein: CASSQLAGGTDTQYF

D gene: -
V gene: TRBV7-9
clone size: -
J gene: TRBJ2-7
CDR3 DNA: TGTGCCAGCAGTTATTACGAGCAGTACTTC
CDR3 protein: CASSYYEQYF

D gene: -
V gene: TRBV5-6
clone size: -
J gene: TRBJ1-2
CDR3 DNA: TGTGCCAGCAGCCGACCCCAGGCCCGTCATGGCTACACCTTC
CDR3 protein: CASSRPQARHGYTF

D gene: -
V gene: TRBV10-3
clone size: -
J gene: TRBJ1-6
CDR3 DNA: TGTGCCATAAAAGGGAGCTCCTATAATTCACCCCTCCACTTT
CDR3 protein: CAIKGSSYNSPLHF

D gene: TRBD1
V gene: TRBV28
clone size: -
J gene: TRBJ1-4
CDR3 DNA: TGTGCCAGCAGTACCTACGACAGGGGAACTAATGAAAAACTGTTTTTT
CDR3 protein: CASSTYDRGTNEKLFF

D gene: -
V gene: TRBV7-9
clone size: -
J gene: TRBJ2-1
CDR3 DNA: TGTGCCAGCGTGGGAATTGGGGGGAGCTCCTACAATGAGCAGTTCTTC
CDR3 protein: CASVGIGGSSYNEQFF

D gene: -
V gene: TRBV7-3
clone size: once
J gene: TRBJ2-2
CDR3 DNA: TGTGCCAGCAGTATCGGACGGCAGACTACGGGGGAGCTGTTTTTT
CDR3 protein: CASSIGRQTTGELFF

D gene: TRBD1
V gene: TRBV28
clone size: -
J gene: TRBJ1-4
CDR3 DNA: TGTGCCAGCAGTTTATTCTCAATAGGACAGGGTGCTGAAAAACTGTTTTTT
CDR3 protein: CASSLFSIGQGAEKLFF

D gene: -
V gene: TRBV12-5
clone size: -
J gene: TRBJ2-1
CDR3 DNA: TGTGCTAGTGGTTTAGGGGTGGGGAATGAGCAGTTCTTC
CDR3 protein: CASGLGVGNEQFF

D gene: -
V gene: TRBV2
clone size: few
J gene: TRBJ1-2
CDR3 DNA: TGTGCCAGCGCCGAAACTCCTGCCCTTTATGGCTACACCTTC
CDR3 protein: CASAETPALYGYTF

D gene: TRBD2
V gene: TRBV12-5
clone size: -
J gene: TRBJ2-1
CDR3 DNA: TGTGCTAGTGGTTTGGGACTAGCGGGCTCCTACAATGAGCAGTTCTTC
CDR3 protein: CASGLGLAGSYNEQFF

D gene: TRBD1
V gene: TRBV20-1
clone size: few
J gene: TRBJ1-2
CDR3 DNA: TGCAGTGCTAGTCCTACAGGGGGTGCTAACTATGGCTACACCTTC
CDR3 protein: CSASPTGGANYGYTF

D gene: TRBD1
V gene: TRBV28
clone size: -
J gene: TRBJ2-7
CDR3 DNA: TGTGCCAGCAGGGGACAGGGTCCTTGGGAGCAGTACTTC
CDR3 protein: CASRGQGPWEQYF

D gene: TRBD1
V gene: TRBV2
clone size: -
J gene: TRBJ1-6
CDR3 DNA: TGTGCCAGCAGTAGCGGACAGGCCTATAATTCACCCCTCCACTTT
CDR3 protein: CASSSGQAYNSPLHF

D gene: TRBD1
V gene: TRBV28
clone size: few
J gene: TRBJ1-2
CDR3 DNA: TGTGCCAGCAGCCCTATGAGACAGGGTAACGGCTACACCTTC
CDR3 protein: CASSPMRQGNGYTF

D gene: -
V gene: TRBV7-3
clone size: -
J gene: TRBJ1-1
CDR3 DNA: TGTGCCAGCAGCTTACACAGGGACACTGAAGCTTTCTTT
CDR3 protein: CASSLHRDTEAFF

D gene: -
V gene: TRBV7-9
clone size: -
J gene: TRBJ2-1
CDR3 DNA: TGTGCCAGCAGCTCAGCGGTCGGACAGTACAATGAGCAGTTCTTC
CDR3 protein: CASSSAVGQYNEQFF

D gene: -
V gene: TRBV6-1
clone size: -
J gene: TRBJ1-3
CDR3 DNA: TGTGCCAGCAGTGCCGCGGGACGGCTTACCTCTGGAAACACCATATATTTT
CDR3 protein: CASSAAGRLTSGNTIYF

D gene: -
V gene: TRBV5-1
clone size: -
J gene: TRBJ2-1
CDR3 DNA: TGCGCCAGCAGCCCGCAGGGGATTTCCTACAATGAGCAGTTCTTC
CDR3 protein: CASSPQGISYNEQFF

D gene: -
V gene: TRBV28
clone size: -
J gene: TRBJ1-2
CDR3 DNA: TGTGCCAGCAGTCCCGTGCAGGGCTATGGCTACACCTTC
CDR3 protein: CASSPVQGYGYTF

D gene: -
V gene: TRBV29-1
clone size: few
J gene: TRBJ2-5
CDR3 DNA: TGCAGCGTTGAAGATCCAACAGGGCAAGAGACCCAGTACTTC
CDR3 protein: CSVEDPTGQETQYF

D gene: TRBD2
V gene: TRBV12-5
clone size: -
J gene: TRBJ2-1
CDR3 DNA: TGTGCTAGTGGGCGGGGGGGCGATGACAATGAGCAGTTCTTC
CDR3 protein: CASGRGGDDNEQFF

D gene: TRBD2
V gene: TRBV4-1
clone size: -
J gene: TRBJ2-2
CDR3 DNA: TGCGCCAGCAGCCCACTGGGACTAGCGGGGAGTATGGCCGGGGAGCTGTTTTTT
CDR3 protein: CASSPLGLAGSMAGELFF

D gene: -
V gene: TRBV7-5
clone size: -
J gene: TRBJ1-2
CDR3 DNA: TGTGTCAGAAGCTTAACAAGAGAAACAGAGCACCTCGAGGGCGGCTACACCTTC
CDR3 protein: CVRSLTRETEHLEGGYTF

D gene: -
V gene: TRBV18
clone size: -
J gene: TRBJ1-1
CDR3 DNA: TGTGCCAGCTCCCGATCGAGGGCAGAAGCTTTCTTT
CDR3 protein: CASSRSRAEAFF

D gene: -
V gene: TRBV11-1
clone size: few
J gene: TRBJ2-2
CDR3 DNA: TGTGCCAGCAGCTTAACAGGCCTGAACACCGGGGAGCTGTTTTTT
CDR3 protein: CASSLTGLNTGELFF

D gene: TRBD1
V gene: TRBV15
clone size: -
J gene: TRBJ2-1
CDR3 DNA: TGTGCCACCAGCAGTCGCCGGGACAGCCCCTACAATGAGCAGTTCTTC
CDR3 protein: CATSSRRDSPYNEQFF